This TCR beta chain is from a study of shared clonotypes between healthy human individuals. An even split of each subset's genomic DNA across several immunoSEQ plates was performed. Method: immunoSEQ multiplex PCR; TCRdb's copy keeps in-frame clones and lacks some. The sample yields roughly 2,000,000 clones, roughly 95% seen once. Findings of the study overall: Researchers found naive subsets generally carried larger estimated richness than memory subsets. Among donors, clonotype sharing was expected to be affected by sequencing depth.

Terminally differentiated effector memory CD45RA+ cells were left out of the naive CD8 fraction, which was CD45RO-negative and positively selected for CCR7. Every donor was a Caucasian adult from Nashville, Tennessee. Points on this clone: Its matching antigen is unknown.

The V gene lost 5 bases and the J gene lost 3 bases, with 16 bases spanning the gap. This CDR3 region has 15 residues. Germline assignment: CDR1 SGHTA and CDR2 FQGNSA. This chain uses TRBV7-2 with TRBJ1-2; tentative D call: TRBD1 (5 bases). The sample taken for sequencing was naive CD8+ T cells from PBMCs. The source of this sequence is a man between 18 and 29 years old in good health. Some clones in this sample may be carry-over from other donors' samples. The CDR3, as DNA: TGTGCCAGCAGCCCGAGCGGGGGGAGTTACTATGGCTACACCTTC. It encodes CASSPSGGSYYGYTF.